The subject of this entry is one T cell receptor beta chain. Its antigen is unknown. Profiling relied on immunoSEQ multiplex PCR, and the TCRdb table lists in-frame clones only, not all of them. The sample lists 2 million to 2.5 million clones, approximately 93% occurring once. Germline lookup yields CDR1 SGHNT and CDR2 YYREEE (reference sequence). V lost 4 bases to trimming and J lost 0 bases, with 7 bases between them. The CDR3 has 14 amino acids. The entry originates in a study of shared clonotypes between healthy human individuals. Study results and limitations: It was the few donors that limited the genetic and exposure-history diversity represented.

This TCR came from a man between 18 and 35 years old in good health. Some clones in this sample may be carry-over from other donors' samples. What was sequenced was naive CD4+ T cells from PBMCs. Subset here: CD45RA+ positively selected. This sequence joins TRBV5-4 and TRBJ1-4; D is uncertain. The CDR3 DNA is TGTGCCAGCAGCGCGCGGGCAACTAATGAAAAACTGTTTTTT. Protein: CASSARATNEKLFF.